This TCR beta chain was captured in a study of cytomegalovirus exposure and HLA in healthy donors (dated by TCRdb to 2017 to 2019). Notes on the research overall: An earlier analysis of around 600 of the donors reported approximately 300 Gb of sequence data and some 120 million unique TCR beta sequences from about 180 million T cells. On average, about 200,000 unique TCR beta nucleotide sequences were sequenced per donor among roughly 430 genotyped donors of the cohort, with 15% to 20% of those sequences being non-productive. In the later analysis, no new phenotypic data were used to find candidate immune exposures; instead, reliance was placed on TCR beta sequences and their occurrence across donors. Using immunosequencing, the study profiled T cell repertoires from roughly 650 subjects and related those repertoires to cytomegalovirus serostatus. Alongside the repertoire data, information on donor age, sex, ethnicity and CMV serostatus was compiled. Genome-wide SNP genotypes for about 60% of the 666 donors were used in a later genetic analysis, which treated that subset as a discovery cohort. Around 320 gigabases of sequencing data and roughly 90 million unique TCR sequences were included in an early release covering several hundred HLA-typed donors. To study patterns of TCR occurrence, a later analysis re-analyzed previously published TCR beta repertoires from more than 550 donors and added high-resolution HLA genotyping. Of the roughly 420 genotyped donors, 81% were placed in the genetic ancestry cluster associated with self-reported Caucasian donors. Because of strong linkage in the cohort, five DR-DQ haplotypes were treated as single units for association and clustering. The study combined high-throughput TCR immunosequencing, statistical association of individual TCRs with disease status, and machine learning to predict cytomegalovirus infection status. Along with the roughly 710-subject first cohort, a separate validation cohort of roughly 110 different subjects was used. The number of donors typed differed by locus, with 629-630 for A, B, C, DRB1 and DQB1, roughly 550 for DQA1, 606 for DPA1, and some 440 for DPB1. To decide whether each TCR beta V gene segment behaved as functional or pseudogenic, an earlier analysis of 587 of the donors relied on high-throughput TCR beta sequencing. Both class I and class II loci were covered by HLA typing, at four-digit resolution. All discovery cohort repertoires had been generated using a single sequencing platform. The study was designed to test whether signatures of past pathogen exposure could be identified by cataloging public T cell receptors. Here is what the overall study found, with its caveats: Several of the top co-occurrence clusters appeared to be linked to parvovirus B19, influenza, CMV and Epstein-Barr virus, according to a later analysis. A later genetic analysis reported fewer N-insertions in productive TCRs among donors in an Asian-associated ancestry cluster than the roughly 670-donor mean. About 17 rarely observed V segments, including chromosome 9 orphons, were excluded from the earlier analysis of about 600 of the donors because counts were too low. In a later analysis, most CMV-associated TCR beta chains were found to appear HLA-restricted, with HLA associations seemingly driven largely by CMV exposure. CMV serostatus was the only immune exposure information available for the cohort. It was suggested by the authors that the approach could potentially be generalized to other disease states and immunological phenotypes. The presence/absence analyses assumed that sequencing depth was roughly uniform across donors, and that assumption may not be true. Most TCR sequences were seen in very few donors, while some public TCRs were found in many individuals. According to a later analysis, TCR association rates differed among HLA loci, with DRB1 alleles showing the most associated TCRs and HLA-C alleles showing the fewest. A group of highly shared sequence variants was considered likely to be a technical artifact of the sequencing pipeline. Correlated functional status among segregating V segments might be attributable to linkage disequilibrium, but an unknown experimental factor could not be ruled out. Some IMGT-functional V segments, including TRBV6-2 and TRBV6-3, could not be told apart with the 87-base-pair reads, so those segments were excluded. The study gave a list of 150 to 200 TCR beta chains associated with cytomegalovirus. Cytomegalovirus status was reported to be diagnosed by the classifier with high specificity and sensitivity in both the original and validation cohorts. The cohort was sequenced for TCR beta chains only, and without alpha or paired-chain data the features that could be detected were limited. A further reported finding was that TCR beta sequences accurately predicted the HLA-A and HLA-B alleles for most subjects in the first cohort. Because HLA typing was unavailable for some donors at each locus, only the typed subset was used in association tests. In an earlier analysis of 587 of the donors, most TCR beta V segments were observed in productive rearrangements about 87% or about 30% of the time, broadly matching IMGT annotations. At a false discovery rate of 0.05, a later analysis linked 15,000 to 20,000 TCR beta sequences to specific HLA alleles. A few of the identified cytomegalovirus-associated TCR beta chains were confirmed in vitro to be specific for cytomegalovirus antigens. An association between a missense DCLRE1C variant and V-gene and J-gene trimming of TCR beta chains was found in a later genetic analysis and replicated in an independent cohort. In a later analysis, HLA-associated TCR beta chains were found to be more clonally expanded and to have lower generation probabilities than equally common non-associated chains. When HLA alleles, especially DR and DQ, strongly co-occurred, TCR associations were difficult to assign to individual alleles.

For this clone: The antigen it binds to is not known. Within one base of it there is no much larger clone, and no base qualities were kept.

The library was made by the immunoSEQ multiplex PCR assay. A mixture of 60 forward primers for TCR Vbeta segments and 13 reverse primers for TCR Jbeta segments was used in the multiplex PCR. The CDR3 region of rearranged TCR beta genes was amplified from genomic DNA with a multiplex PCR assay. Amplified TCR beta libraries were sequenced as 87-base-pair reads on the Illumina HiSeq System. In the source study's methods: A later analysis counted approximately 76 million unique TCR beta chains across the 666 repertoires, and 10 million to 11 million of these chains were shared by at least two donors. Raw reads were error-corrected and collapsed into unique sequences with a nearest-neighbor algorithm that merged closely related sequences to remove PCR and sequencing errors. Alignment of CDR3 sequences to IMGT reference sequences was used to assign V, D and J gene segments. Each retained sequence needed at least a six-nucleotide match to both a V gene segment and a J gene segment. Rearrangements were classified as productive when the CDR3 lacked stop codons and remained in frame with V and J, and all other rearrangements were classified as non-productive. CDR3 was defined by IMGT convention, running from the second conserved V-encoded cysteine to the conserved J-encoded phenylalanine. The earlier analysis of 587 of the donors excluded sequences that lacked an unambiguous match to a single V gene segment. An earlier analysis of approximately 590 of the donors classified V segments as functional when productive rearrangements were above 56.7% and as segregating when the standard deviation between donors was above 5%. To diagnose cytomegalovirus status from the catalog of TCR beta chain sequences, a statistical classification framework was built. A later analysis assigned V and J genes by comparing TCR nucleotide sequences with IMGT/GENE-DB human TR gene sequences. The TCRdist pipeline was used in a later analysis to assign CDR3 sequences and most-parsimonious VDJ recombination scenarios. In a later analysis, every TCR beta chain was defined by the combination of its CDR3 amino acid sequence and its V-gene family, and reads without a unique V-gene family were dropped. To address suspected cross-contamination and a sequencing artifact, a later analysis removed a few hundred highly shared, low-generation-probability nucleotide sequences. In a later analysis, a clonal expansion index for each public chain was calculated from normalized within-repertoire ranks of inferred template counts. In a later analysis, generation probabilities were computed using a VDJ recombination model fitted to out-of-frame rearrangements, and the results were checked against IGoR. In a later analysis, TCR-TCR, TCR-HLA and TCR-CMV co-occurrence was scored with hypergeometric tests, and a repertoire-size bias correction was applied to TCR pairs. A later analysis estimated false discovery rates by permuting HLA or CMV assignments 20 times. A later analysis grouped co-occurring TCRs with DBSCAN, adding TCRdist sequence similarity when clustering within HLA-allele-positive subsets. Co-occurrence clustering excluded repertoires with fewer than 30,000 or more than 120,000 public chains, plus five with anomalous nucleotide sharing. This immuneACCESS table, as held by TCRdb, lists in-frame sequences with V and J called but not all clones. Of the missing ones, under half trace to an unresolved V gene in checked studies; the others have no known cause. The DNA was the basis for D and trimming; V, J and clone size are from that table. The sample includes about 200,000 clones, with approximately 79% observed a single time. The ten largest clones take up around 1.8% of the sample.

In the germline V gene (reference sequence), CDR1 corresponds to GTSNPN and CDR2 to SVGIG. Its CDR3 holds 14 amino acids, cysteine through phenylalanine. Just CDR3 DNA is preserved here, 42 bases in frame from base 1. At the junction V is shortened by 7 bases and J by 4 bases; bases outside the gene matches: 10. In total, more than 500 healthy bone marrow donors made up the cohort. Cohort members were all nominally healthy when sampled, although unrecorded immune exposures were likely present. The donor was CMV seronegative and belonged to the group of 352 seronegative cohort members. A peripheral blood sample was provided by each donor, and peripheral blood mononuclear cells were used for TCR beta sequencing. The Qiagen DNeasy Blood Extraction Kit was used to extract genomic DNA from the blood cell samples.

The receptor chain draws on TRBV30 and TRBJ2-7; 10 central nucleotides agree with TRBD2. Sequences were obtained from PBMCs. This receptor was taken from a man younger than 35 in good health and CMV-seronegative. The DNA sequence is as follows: TGTGCCTACCAAACTAGCGGGGCTTCTTACGAGCAGTACTTC. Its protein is CAYQTSGASYEQYF.